The clone carrying this TCR beta chain was counted ten times or more. Its target is unknown. Amplification targeted TCR beta CDR3 regions from RNA transcripts. RT-PCR in the first round (using the HTBI primer set) targeted the TCR CDR3. TCRdb analysed the multiplex PCR reads with MiXCR anew, one entry per CDR3 protein. The table lists some 350,000 distinct CDR3 sequences, over 12% of them singletons. J gave up 10 bases and V 3 bases, and 10 bases lay outside the gene matches. The CDR3 extends over 15 amino acids. In germline, CDR1 is SGHRS, CDR2 YFSETQ. Diagnostic decisions used clinical symptoms, serum thyroxine and TRAb, thyroid ultrasound and orbital computed tomography. The PBMCs were sourced from fresh peripheral blood (about 9.7 ml). These data originate in a study of T cells in Graves' hyperthyroidism and ophthalmopathy. Study-level information: Pretreatment peripheral blood was obtained at initial diagnosis. Study conclusions and caveats: Using 13 V-J features, a model discriminated ophthalmopathy from stable hyperthyroidism.

The chain has TRBV5-1 and TRBJ2-1, with TRBD2 matching 10 bases. Sequenced sample: blood. This clonotype was obtained from a woman aged 55-69 years with Graves' ophthalmopathy. The CDR3 sequence is CASSWRTSGSGEQFF. DNA for the CDR3: TGCGCCAGCAGCTGGAGGACTAGCGGTTCAGGAGAGCAGTTCTTC.